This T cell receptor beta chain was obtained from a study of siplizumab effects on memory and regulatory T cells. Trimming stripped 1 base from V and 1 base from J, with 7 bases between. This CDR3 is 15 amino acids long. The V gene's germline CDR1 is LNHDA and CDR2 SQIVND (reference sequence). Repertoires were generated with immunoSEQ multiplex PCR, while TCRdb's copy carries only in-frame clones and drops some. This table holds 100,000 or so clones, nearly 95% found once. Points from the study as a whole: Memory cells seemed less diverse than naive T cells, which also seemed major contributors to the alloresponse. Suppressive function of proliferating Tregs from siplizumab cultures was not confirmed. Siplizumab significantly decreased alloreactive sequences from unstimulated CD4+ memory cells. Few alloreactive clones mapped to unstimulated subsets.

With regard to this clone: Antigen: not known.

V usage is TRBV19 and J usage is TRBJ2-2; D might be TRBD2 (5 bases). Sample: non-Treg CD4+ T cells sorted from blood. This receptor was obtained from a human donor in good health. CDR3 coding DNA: TGTGCCAGTAGTATAGGAGGGCGGAACACCGGGGAGCTGTTTTTT. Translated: CASSIGGRNTGELFF.